This T cell receptor beta chain was found in a study of blood T cell repertoires in COVID-19. For the study at large: The United States, Italy and Spain provided the acute and convalescent COVID-19 samples. T cells, B-cell-depleted T cells, or PBMCs supplied cDNA or gDNA.

The CDR3 length is 16 residues. Germline-derived CDR1 and CDR2 are MNHNS and SASEGT. V gave up 0 bases and J gave up 1 base, with 10 bases separating them. In the source study's methods: Reference gene primer amplification in the assay estimated nucleated cell counts. Sequencing used immunoSEQ multiplex PCR; TCRdb keeps in-frame clones, though not all of them. The D gene and trimming were derived from the DNA, and the V and J assignments and clone size from that table. The sample includes about 320,000 clones, 88% of them seen just once. Sequencing used peripheral blood. The origin of this receptor is a woman in her thirties with COVID-19, enrolled during active disease. The chain links TRBV6-1 to TRBJ2-4; D is unclear. CDR3 residues: CASSEAGWWAKNIQYF. The CDR3 DNA follows: TGTGCCAGCAGTGAAGCTGGCTGGTGGGCCAAAAACATTCAGTACTTC.